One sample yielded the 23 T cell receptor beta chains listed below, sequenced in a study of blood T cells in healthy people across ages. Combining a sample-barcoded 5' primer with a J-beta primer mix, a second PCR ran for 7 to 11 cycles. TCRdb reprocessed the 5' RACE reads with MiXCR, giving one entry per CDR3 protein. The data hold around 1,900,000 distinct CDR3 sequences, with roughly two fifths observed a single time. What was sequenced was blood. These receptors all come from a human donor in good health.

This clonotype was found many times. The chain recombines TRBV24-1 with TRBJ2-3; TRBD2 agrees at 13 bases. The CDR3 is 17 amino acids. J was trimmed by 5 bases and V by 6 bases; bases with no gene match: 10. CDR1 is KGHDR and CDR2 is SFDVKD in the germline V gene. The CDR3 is CATSPPLAGGKRDTQYF. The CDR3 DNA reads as TGTGCCACCAGTCCTCCACTAGCGGGGGGGAAACGAGATACGCAGTATTTT.

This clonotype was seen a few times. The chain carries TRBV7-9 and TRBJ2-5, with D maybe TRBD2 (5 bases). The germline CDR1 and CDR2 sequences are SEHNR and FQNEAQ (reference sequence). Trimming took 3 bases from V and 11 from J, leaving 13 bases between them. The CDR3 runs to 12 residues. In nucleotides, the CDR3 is TGTGCCAGCAGCTTCCTCGTGGGAGTGCAGTACTTC. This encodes CASSFLVGVQYF. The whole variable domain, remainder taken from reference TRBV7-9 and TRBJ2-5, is DTGVSQNPRHKITKRGQNVTFRCDPISEHNRLYWYRQTLGQGPEFLTYFQNEAQLEKSRLLSDRFSAERPKGSFSTLEIQRTEQGDSAMYLCASSFLVGVQYFGPGTRLLVL.

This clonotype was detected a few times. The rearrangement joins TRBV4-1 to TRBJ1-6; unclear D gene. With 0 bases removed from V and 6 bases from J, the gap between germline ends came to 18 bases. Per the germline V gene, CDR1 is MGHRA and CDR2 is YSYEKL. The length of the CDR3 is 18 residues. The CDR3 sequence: CASSQDPAATLLNSPLHF. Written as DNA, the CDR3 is TGCGCCAGCAGCCAAGATCCGGCAGCCACTCTCCTTAATTCACCCCTCCACTTT.

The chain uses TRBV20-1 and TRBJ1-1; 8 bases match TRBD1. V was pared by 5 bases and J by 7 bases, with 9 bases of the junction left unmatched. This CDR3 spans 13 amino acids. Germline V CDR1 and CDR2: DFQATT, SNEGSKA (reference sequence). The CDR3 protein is CSARQGADFEAFF. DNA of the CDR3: TGCAGTGCTCGGCAGGGGGCCGATTTTGAAGCTTTCTTT.

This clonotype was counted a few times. In nucleotides, the CDR3 is TGCGCCAGCAGCCAGTTGTTAGCGGGGGACTACGAGCAGTACTTC. The encoded protein is CASSQLLAGDYEQYF. This sequence joins TRBV4-1 and TRBJ2-7; TRBD2 matches 9 bases. Per the germline V gene, CDR1 is MGHRA and CDR2 is YSYEKL. Trimming cost V 3 bases and J 3 bases; bases outside gene matches: 6. The CDR3 spans 15 residues.

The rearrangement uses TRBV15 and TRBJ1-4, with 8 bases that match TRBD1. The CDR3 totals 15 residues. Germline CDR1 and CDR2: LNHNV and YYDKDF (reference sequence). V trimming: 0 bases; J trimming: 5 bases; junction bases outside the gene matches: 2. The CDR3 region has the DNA TGTGCCACCAGCAGAGAGACAGGGGAGAATGAAAAACTGTTTTTT. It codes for CATSRETGENEKLFF.

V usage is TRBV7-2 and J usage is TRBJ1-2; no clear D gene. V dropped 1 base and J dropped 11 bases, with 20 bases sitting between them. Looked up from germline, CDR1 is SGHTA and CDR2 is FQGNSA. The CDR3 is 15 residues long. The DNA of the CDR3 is TGTGCCAGCAGCTTAGAGTTTAGACACCCGGACGAGTACACCTTC. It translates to CASSLEFRHPDEYTF.

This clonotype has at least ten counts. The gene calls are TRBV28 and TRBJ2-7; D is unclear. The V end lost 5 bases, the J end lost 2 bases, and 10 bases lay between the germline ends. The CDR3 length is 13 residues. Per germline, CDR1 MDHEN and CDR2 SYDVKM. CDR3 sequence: CASSPMGPYEQYF. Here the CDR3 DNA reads TGTGCCAGCAGTCCAATGGGCCCCTACGAGCAGTACTTC.

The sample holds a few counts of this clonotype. The CDR3 here is CASSVLGQEYGYTF. In DNA form, the CDR3 reads TGTGCCAGCAGTGTTCTGGGACAGGAGTATGGCTACACCTTC. The chain is built from TRBV2 and TRBJ1-2; 8 bases agree with TRBD1. CDR1 and CDR2 (germline): SNHLY, FYNNEI. V lost 4 bases to trimming and J lost 5 bases; unmatched junction nucleotides: 6. CDR3 length: 14 amino acids.

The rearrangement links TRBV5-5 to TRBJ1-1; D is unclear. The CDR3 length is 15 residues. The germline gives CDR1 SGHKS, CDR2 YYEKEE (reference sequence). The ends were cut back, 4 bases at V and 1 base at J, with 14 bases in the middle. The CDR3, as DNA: TGTGCCAGCAGCAACGGACGAGGGTCGAACACTGAAGCTTTCTTT. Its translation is CASSNGRGSNTEAFF.

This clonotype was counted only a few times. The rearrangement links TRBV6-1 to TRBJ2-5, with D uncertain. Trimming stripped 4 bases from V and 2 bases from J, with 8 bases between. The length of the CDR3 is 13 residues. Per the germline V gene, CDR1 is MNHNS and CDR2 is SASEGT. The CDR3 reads CASSAVQQETQYF. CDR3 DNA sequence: TGTGCCAGCAGTGCAGTTCAGCAAGAGACCCAGTACTTC.

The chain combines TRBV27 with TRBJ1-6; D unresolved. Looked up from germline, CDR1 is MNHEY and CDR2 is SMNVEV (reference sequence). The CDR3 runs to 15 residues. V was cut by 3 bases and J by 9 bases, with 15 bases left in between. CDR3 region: CASSFEARDPSPLHF. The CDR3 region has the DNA TGTGCCAGCAGTTTCGAGGCGCGGGATCCTTCACCCCTCCACTTT.

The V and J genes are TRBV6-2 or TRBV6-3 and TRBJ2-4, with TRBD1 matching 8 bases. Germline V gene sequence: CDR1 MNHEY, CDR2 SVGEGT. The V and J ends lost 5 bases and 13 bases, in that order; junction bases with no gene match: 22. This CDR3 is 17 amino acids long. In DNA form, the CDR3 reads TGTGCCAGCAGTCGGACCTTATTAGGGACAGGTTACAATGAGCAGTACTTC. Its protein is CASSRTLLGTGYNEQYF.

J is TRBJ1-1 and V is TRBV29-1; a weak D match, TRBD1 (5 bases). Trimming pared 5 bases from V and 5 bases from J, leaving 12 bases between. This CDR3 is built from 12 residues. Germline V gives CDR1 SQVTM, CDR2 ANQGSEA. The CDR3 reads CSVWEGRTEAFF. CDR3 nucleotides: TGCAGCGTTTGGGAGGGGCGAACTGAAGCTTTCTTT.

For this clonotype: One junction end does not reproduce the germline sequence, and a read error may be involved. The CDR3 here is CASSLDGQNIYNGQFF. CDR3 DNA sequence: TGTGCCAGCAGCTTAGACGGACAGAATATTTACAATGGGCAGTTCTTC. J is TRBJ2-1 and V is TRBV7-6, with TRBD1 as a possible D gene (6 bases). The CDR3 has 16 residues. CDR1 and CDR2 (germline): SGHVS, FNYEAQ. The variable domain in full, with the rest retrieved from reference TRBV7-6 and TRBJ2-1, is GAGVSQSPRYKVTKRGQDVALRCDPISGHVSLYWYRQALGQGPEFLTYFNYEAQQDKSGLPNDRFSAERPEGSISTLTIQRTEQRDSAMYRCASSLDGQNIYNGQFFGPGTRLTVL.

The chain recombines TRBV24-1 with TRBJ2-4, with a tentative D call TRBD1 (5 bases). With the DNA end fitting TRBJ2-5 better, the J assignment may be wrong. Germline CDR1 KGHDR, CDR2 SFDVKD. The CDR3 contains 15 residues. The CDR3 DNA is TGTGCCACCAGTGATCCTAGACAGCTTCAAGAGACCCAGTACTTC. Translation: CATSDPRQLQETQYF.

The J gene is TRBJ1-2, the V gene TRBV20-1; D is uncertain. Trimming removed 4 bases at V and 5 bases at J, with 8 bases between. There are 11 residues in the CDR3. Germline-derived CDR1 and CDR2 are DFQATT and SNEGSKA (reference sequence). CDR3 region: CSAIPSYGYTF. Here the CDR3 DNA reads TGCAGTGCTATCCCCAGTTATGGCTACACCTTC.

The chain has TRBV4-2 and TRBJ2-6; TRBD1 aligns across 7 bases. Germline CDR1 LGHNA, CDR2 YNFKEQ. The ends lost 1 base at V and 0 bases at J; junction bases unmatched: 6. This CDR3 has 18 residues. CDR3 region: CASSQVGTVNSGANVLTF. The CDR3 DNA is TGTGCCAGCAGCCAAGTCGGGACAGTGAACTCTGGGGCCAACGTCCTGACTTTC.

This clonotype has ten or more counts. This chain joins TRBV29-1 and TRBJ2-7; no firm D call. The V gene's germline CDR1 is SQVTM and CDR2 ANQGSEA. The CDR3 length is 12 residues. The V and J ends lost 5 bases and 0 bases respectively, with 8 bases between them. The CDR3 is CSVPKSSYEQYF. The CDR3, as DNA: TGCAGCGTTCCCAAGAGCTCCTACGAGCAGTACTTC.

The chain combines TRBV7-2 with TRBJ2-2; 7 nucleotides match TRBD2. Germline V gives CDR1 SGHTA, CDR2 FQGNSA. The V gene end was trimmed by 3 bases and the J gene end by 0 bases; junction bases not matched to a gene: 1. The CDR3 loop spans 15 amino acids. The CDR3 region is CASSLRGTNTGELFF. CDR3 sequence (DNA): TGTGCCAGCAGCTTGCGGGGGACGAACACCGGGGAGCTGTTTTTT. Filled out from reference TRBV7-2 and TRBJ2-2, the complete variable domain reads GAGVSQSPSNKVTEKGKDVELRCDPISGHTALYWYRQSLGQGLEFLIYFQGNSAPDKSGLPSDRFSAERTGGSVSTLTIQRTQQEDSAVYLCASSLRGTNTGELFFGEGSRLTVL.

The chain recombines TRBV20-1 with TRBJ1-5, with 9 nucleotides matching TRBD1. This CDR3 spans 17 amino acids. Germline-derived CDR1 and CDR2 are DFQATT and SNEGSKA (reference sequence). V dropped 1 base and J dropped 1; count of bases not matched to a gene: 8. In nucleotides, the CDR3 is TGCAGTGCTAGAGCTAGAACCGGGACAGGGAGCAATCAGCCCCAGCATTTT. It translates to CSARARTGTGSNQPQHF.

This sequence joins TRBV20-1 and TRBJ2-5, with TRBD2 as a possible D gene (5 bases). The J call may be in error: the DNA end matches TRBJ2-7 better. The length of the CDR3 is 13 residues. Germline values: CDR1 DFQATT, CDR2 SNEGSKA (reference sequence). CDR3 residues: CSARDPGTYEQYF. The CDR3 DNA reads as TGCAGTGCTAGAGATCCGGGGACCTACGAGCAGTACTTC.

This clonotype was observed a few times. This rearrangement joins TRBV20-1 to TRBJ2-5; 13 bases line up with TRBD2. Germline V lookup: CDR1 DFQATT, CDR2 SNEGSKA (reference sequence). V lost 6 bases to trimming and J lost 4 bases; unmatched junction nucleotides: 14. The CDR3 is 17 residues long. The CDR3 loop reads CSAPVWTSGGLGETQYF. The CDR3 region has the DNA TGCAGTGCCCCGGTGTGGACTAGCGGGGGTTTGGGAGAGACCCAGTACTTC.